This TCR beta chain was profiled in a study of Ad26.COV2.S vaccination and SARS-CoV-2 variants. Treatment in this sample: some 20 received Ad26.COV2.S at low or high dose, single or two shots; about five received placebo; per-sample allocation not given. Sampling took place 63 days after the first vaccine or placebo injection. Wuhan-strain spike was delivered by a replication-incompetent Ad26 vector. The CDR3 has 16 amino acids. The J segment lost 4 bases and the V segment lost 5 bases, leaving 11 bases of the junction unmatched. Looked up from germline, CDR1 is MDHEN and CDR2 is SYDVKM. Of note for this clone: No antigen is known for it.

Findings and caveats of the study: Reported post-vaccination CD8+ and CD4+ T cell responses to spike showed substantial breadth. Among vaccine recipients, spike-specific TCR breadth exceeded that of placebo recipients. The TCR-based breadth and depth measures might underestimate overall T cell responses.

Profiled with immunoSEQ multiplex PCR; TCRdb holds only in-frame clones, not every one. The sample comprises hundreds of thousands of clones, about 89% of which are singletons, and about 4.6% rests with the top ten. The material was peripheral blood, obtained in a trial of Ad26.COV2.S vaccine versus placebo. This clonotype was sampled from a person aged 18-65 years who received the Ad26.COV2.S COVID-19 vaccine or a placebo. This chain connects TRBV28 to TRBJ1-5, with 7 bases identical to TRBD1. In DNA form, the CDR3 reads TGTGCCAGCAGTACCAGACGACAGGGCGAAAATCAGCCCCAGCATTTT. Its protein product is CASSTRRQGENQPQHF.